These T cell receptor beta chains were read from a single sample in a study of T cells after yellow fever vaccination. TCRdb redid the calling of the 5' RACE reads with MiXCR, one entry per CDR3 protein. The table shows 550,000 to 750,000 distinct CDR3 sequences, with less than 15% occurring only once. This specimen was PBMCs, taken on the day of the yellow fever booster vaccination. The receptors shown here come from a man aged 25-45 years who received the YFV17D yellow fever vaccine. CDR3s include the opening cysteine and the closing phenylalanine or tryptophan. A D gene is named only where the DNA matches it firmly. For some rows the clone size is stated as once, few or many, or as a class when expanded; others skip it.

d_gene | abundance | j_gene | v_gene | CDR3aa | CDR3nt
TRBD1 | few | TRBJ2-6 | TRBV5-1 | CASHLVPTGSGANVLTF | TGCGCCAGTCACCTCGTCCCGACAGGGTCTGGGGCCAACGTCCTGACTTTC
- | few | TRBJ2-4 | TRBV2 | CAFQNGGGAKNIQYF | TGTGCCTTCCAGAACGGCGGTGGGGCCAAAAACATTCAGTACTTC
TRBD1 | - | TRBJ1-1 | TRBV7-2 | CASTAPGVRGDTEAFF | TGTGCCAGCACCGCCCCCGGTGTCAGGGGGGACACTGAAGCTTTCTTT
TRBD2 | few | TRBJ2-7 | TRBV20-1 | CSARSVAGGYEQYF | TGCAGTGCTAGATCGGTAGCGGGAGGGTACGAGCAGTACTTC
TRBD2 | - | TRBJ2-2 | TRBV20-1 | CSASHGVTSPTGELFF | TGCAGTGCTAGTCACGGTGTGACTAGCCCCACCGGGGAGCTGTTTTTT
- | - | TRBJ2-5 | TRBV29-1 | CSARTGRNQETQYF | TGCAGCGCCCGAACGGGCAGGAACCAAGAGACCCAGTACTTC
- | - | TRBJ2-3 | TRBV5-6 | CASSRRGGGLADTQYF | TGTGCCAGCAGCCGGAGAGGAGGGGGCCTCGCAGATACGCAGTATTTT
TRBD2 | few | TRBJ2-3 | TRBV6-4 | CASSAGTSGIDTQYF | TGTGCCAGCAGTGCCGGGACTAGCGGGATAGATACGCAGTATTTT
TRBD1 | - | TRBJ2-7 | TRBV19 | CASSRYRGDYEQYF | TGTGCCAGTAGTCGATACAGGGGTGACTACGAGCAGTACTTC
- | many | TRBJ2-4 | TRBV7-9 | CASSLATIQYF | TGTGCCAGCAGCTTAGCAACCATTCAGTACTTC
- | many | TRBJ2-7 | TRBV7-8 | CASSFVRYEQYF | TGTGCCAGCAGCTTTGTCCGCTACGAGCAGTACTTC
TRBD2 | - | TRBJ2-1 | TRBV29-1 | CSVRSGISSYNEQFF | TGCAGCGTACGTAGCGGGATAAGCTCCTACAATGAGCAGTTCTTC
- | - | TRBJ1-1 | TRBV20-1 | CSARIWNTEAFF | TGCAGTGCTAGGATATGGAACACTGAAGCTTTCTTT
TRBD1 | - | TRBJ2-2 | TRBV7-3 | CASSFQGARTGELFF | TGTGCCAGCAGCTTTCAGGGGGCACGGACCGGGGAGCTGTTTTTT
- | - | TRBJ2-2 | TRBV7-2 | CASRFGQLTGELFF | TGTGCCAGCAGATTCGGACAGCTCACCGGGGAGCTGTTTTTT
- | few | TRBJ1-6 | TRBV20-1 | CSARASQNPSPLHF | TGCAGTGCTAGAGCCTCCCAGAATCCTTCACCCCTCCACTTT
- | few | TRBJ2-7 | TRBV7-6 | CASLAGPYF | TGTGCCAGCCTGGCGGGCCCCTACTTC
- | many | TRBJ1-5 | TRBV18 | CASSRNSNQPQHF | TGTGCCAGCTCACGAAATAGCAATCAGCCCCAGCATTTT
TRBD2 | - | TRBJ2-5 | TRBV6-2/TRBV6-3 | CARTLISWTSGRLQETQYF | TGTGCCAGAACCTTAATATCCTGGACTAGCGGGAGACTACAAGAGACCCAGTACTTC
TRBD2 | - | TRBJ2-5 | TRBV9 | CASSPSGRGQETQYF | TGTGCCAGCAGCCCGAGCGGGAGAGGCCAAGAGACCCAGTACTTC
- | - | TRBJ1-1 | TRBV5-4 | CASSFAVDTEAFF | TGTGCCAGCAGCTTTGCAGTTGACACTGAAGCTTTCTTT
- | - | TRBJ2-3 | TRBV5-1 | CASSDDWNTQYF | TGCGCCAGCAGCGACGACTGGAATACGCAGTATTTT
- | few | TRBJ1-5 | TRBV6-1 | CAAVRAFSNQPQHF | TGTGCCGCTGTGCGGGCGTTTAGCAATCAGCCCCAGCATTTT
TRBD1 | - | TRBJ1-2 | TRBV5-5 | CASSFRQGGVLLYGYTF | TGTGCCAGCAGCTTTAGACAGGGGGGCGTCCTTTTGTATGGCTACACCTTC
TRBD2 | - | TRBJ2-5 | TRBV5-1 | CASSLVRLAGGETQYF | TGCGCCAGCAGCTTGGTACGGCTAGCGGGAGGAGAGACCCAGTACTTC
TRBD1 | - | TRBJ2-7 | TRBV5-1 | CASSGGQGISYEQYF | TGCGCCAGCAGCGGGGGACAGGGTATTTCGTACGAGCAGTACTTC
TRBD1 | - | TRBJ1-2 | TRBV5-1 | CASSRDRYGYTF | TGCGCCAGCAGCAGGGACAGATATGGCTACACCTTC
TRBD2 | few | TRBJ2-7 | TRBV29-1 | CSCRAGGRHEQYF | TGCAGCTGCCGGGCGGGAGGGCGCCACGAGCAGTACTTC
TRBD1 | - | TRBJ2-5 | TRBV2 | CATGQGETQYF | TGTGCCACGGGACAGGGGGAGACCCAGTACTTC
TRBD1 | - | TRBJ2-5 | TRBV5-1 | CASTIGDSTETQYF | TGCGCCAGCACCATAGGGGACAGCACGGAGACCCAGTACTTC
TRBD2 | - | TRBJ2-1 | TRBV25-1 | CASSGQRDRQFF | TGTGCCAGCAGTGGTCAGCGGGATCGGCAGTTCTTC
- | - | TRBJ2-6 | TRBV20-1 | CSARPTRTWGGANVLTF | TGCAGTGCTAGACCAACGAGGACATGGGGTGGGGCCAACGTCCTGACTTTC
- | few | TRBJ1-1 | TRBV20-1 | CSALSRTVTEAFF | TGCAGTGCGCTATCCAGGACAGTCACTGAAGCTTTCTTT
- | - | TRBJ2-1 | TRBV11-2 | CASSLTGAGSGFF | TGTGCCAGCAGCTTAACGGGAGCTGGGTCAGGTTTCTTC
- | few | TRBJ2-7 | TRBV4-1 | CASSQGTGPSYEQYF | TGCGCCAGCAGCCAAGGAACAGGGCCCTCCTACGAGCAGTACTTC
TRBD2 | - | TRBJ2-2 | TRBV11-2 | CASTLAVNTGELFF | TGTGCCAGCACCCTAGCGGTTAACACCGGGGAGCTGTTTTTT
TRBD1 | - | TRBJ2-5 | TRBV24-1 | CATSDLSTGGLLETQYF | TGTGCCACCAGTGATTTGTCTACAGGGGGCTTGTTAGAGACCCAGTACTTC
TRBD2 | - | TRBJ2-1 | TRBV7-8 | CASIGSGGREQFF | TGTGCCAGCATCGGTAGCGGGGGCCGTGAGCAGTTCTTC
- | - | TRBJ2-7 | TRBV5-1 | CASSLASTGTYEQYF | TGCGCCAGCAGCTTGGCCTCGACAGGTACCTACGAGCAGTACTTC
- | - | TRBJ2-5 | TRBV5-1 | CASSRAGQETQYF | TGCGCCAGCAGCCGCGCGGGACAGGAGACCCAGTACTTC
TRBD2 | - | TRBJ2-7 | TRBV6-6 | CASRGGYEQYF | TGTGCCAGCAGGGGGGGGTACGAGCAGTACTTC
- | - | TRBJ2-1 | TRBV7-2 | CASSLAAESSYNEQFF | TGTGCCAGCAGCTTAGCGGCAGAAAGCTCCTACAATGAGCAGTTCTTC
TRBD2 | few | TRBJ2-5 | TRBV28 | CASRLFGLAEETQYF | TGTGCCAGCAGACTCTTTGGACTAGCGGAAGAGACCCAGTACTTC
- | - | TRBJ2-1 | TRBV9 | CASSVAGSGSGSYNEQFF | TGTGCCAGCAGCGTAGCCGGGTCAGGGAGCGGCTCCTACAATGAGCAGTTCTTC
- | few | TRBJ2-5 | TRBV15 | CATSRERAQSSQETQYF | TGTGCCACCAGCAGAGAAAGGGCCCAATCTTCGCAAGAGACCCAGTACTTC
- | - | TRBJ2-5 | TRBV11-2 | CASSYLSEVQYF | TGTGCCAGCAGTTACTTATCCGAGGTCCAGTACTTC
- | - | TRBJ2-1 | TRBV20-1 | CSARGILVHEQFF | TGCAGTGCTAGGGGGATACTAGTGCATGAGCAGTTCTTC